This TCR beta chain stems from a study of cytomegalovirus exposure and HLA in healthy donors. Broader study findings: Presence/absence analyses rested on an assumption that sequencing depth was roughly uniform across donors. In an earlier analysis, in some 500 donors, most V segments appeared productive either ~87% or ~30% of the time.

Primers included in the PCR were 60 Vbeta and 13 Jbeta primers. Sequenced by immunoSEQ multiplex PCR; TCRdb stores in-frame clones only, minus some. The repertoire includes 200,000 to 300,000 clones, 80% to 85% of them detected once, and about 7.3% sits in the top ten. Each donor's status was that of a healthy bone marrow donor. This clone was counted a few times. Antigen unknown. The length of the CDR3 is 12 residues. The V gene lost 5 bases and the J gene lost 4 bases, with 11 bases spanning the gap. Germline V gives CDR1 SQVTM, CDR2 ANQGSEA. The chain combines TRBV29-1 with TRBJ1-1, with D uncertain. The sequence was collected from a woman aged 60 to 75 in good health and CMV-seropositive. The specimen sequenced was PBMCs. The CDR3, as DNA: TGCAGCGTTTACACAGCGGGCACTGAAGCTTTCTTT. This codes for CSVYTAGTEAFF.